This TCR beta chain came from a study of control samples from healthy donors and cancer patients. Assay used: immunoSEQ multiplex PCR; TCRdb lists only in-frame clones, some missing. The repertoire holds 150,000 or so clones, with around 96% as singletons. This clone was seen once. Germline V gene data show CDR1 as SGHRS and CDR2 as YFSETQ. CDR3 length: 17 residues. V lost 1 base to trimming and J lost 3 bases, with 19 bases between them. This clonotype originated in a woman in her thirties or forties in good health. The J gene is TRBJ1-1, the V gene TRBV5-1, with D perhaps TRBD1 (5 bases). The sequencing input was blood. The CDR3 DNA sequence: TGCGCCAGCAGCTTGATCCGACGGTTCCGAGGGGACACTGAAGCTTTCTTT. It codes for CASSLIRRFRGDTEAFF.